This is a list of T cell receptor beta chains from one sample in a study of T cell repertoires in cytomegalovirus infection. Each CDR3 protein gets one entry after TCRdb re-called the reads with MiXCR. The table includes approximately 730,000 distinct CDR3 sequences, roughly 33% detected once. Antigens for these TCRs are unknown. Here the sequenced sample was cultured PBMCs, taken from culture after CMV antigen stimulation. The source of these receptors is a human donor in good health (CMV status not recorded). Some clones in this sample may be carry-over from other donors' samples. Both conserved end residues are part of each CDR3. The D gene is left open where the match is weak. Size is stated for part of the rows, as once, few or many counts, or as a class when the clone is expanded.

D gene | clone size | J gene | V gene | CDR3 protein | CDR3 DNA
. | . | TRBJ2-2 | TRBV7-6 | CASSLAGITGELFF | TGTGCCAGCAGCTTAGCGGGGATCACCGGGGAGCTGTTTTTT
. | few | TRBJ2-7 | TRBV6-1 | CASSEPGSYEQYF | TGTGCCAGCAGTGAGCCGGGTTCCTACGAGCAGTACTTC
. | once | TRBJ1-1 | TRBV7-8 | CASSLVGGSGEAFF | TGTGCCAGCAGCTTAGTGGGGGGCTCGGGTGAAGCTTTCTTT
. | . | TRBJ2-1 | TRBV6-6 | CASSYPPRTKGSNEQFF | TGTGCCAGCAGTTACCCACCTCGGACTAAAGGGTCCAATGAGCAGTTCTTC
TRBD1 | few | TRBJ2-3 | TRBV15 | CATSRNSGTGWGDTQYF | TGTGCCACCAGCAGGAACTCCGGGACAGGGTGGGGCGATACGCAGTATTTT
. | . | TRBJ1-1 | TRBV6-6 | CASSRVRGQENTEAFF | TGTGCCAGCAGCCGGGTCCGGGGGCAAGAGAACACTGAAGCTTTCTTT
. | many | TRBJ2-1 | TRBV7-2 | CASSLGFGVLINEQFF | TGTGCCAGCAGCTTAGGTTTCGGGGTATTAATCAATGAGCAGTTCTTC
. | few | TRBJ2-1 | TRBV7-8 | CASSLRTGPWDEQFF | TGTGCCAGCAGCTTACGTACCGGGCCCTGGGATGAGCAGTTCTTC
TRBD1 | few | TRBJ2-3 | TRBV18 | CASSVSTGNTGTQYF | TGTGCCAGCTCAGTCTCGACAGGGAACACGGGTACGCAGTATTTT
. | . | TRBJ2-1 | TRBV6-6 | CASSYGGNTNNEQFF | TGTGCCAGCAGTTACGGGGGGAACACTAACAATGAGCAGTTCTTC
TRBD1 | many | TRBJ1-2 | TRBV7-8 | CASSLTGARQGFGYTF | TGTGCCAGCAGCTTAACGGGTGCGAGACAGGGGTTTGGCTACACCTTC
. | . | TRBJ1-6 | TRBV5-6 | CASSQLGPGLTDLYNSPLHF | TGTGCCAGCAGCCAGCTTGGACCAGGGTTGACGGACCTCTATAATTCACCCCTCCACTTT
. | few | TRBJ2-1 | TRBV7-9 | CASSLTPLGTYNEQFF | TGTGCCAGCAGCTTAACCCCTCTCGGGACCTACAATGAGCAGTTCTTC
TRBD2 | few | TRBJ2-7 | TRBV10-3 | CATRTGGPYEQYF | TGTGCCACTCGGACGGGAGGCCCCTACGAGCAGTACTTC
. | few | TRBJ1-2 | TRBV4-1 | CASSQVGGLGSYTF | TGCGCCAGCAGCCAAGTTGGGGGCCTGGGCTCGTACACCTTC
. | . | TRBJ1-5 | TRBV19 | CASSLLRGNQPQHF | TGTGCCAGTAGTCTCCTGCGCGGGAATCAGCCCCAGCATTTT
. | . | TRBJ2-3 | TRBV7-2 | CASSWGSGTQYF | TGTGCCAGCAGCTGGGGTAGTGGTACGCAGTATTTT
TRBD2 | . | TRBJ2-7 | TRBV10-3 | CAISGGLGSYEQYF | TGTGCCATCAGTGGGGGACTAGGGAGCTACGAGCAGTACTTC
. | . | TRBJ1-2 | TRBV7-9 | CASGLGMRDTF | TGTGCCAGCGGCTTGGGGATGAGAGACACCTTC
. | . | TRBJ2-1 | TRBV7-6 | CASGRDFYGNEQFF | TGTGCCAGCGGACGTGACTTCTACGGGAATGAGCAGTTCTTC
TRBD2 | few | TRBJ2-5 | TRBV29-1 | CSVEVEPLGGGPIETQYF | TGCAGCGTTGAAGTGGAACCTTTGGGCGGGGGGCCCATAGAGACCCAGTACTTC
. | . | TRBJ2-1 | TRBV6-2/TRBV6-3 | CASNPPGTSYNEQFF | TGTGCCAGCAACCCCCCCGGGACCTCCTACAATGAGCAGTTCTTC
. | . | TRBJ2-7 | TRBV28 | CASESRGALSYEQYF | TGTGCCAGCGAGAGCCGAGGGGCCCTCTCCTACGAGCAGTACTTC
TRBD2 | . | TRBJ2-3 | TRBV28 | CASRTSGQDTQYF | TGTGCCAGCAGGACTAGCGGACAAGATACGCAGTATTTT
. | . | TRBJ2-3 | TRBV20-1 | CSAREGRLDTQYF | TGCAGTGCTAGGGAGGGGAGACTGGATACGCAGTATTTT
TRBD1 | once | TRBJ1-2 | TRBV20-1 | CSARFIGTGASPTPRSGYTF | TGCAGTGCTAGGTTCATCGGGACAGGGGCGAGCCCAACCCCGCGAAGTGGCTACACCTTC
TRBD1 | many | TRBJ1-4 | TRBV7-2 | CASSHRTGNEKLFF | TGTGCCAGCAGCCATAGGACAGGGAATGAAAAACTGTTTTTT
. | . | TRBJ1-2 | TRBV3-1 | CASSQELDNYYGYTF | TGTGCCAGCAGCCAAGAACTGGACAATTACTATGGCTACACCTTC
. | many | TRBJ2-7 | TRBV11-2 | CASSAQFGSSLSYEQYF | TGTGCCAGCAGCGCTCAATTCGGCAGTTCCCTCTCCTACGAGCAGTACTTC
. | few | TRBJ1-1 | TRBV6-5 | CASSYDWTPNTEAFF | TGTGCCAGCAGTTACGACTGGACACCGAACACTGAAGCTTTCTTT
. | . | TRBJ2-1 | TRBV12-3/TRBV12-4 | CASSLMRTYNEQFF | TGTGCCAGCAGTTTAATGCGAACCTACAATGAGCAGTTCTTC
. | . | TRBJ2-2 | TRBV19 | CASSGSGPNTGELFF | TGTGCCAGCTCGGGGTCAGGACCTAACACCGGGGAGCTGTTTTTT
TRBD2 | few | TRBJ2-1 | TRBV7-2 | CASSTGTSFLNEQFF | TGTGCCAGCAGCACGGGGACTAGCTTTCTCAATGAGCAGTTCTTC
. | once | TRBJ2-5 | TRBV20-1 | CSAIRDPQETQYF | TGCAGTGCCATCCGGGACCCGCAAGAGACCCAGTACTTC
. | few | TRBJ2-7 | TRBV15 | CATSRGLDRSYEQYF | TGTGCCACCAGCAGAGGGCTGGACAGATCCTACGAGCAGTACTTC
. | . | TRBJ1-1 | TRBV18 | CASSPSEWTNTEAFF | TGTGCCAGCTCACCATCGGAGTGGACGAACACTGAAGCTTTCTTT
. | . | TRBJ2-4 | TRBV7-2 | CASSPEVAKNIQYF | TGTGCCAGCAGCCCAGAGGTAGCCAAAAACATTCAGTACTTC
. | . | TRBJ2-1 | TRBV7-6 | CASSLFGYNEQFF | TGTGCCAGCAGCTTATTCGGATACAATGAGCAGTTCTTC
. | many | TRBJ2-5 | TRBV7-6 | CASSLATETQYF | TGTGCCAGCAGCTTAGCGACAGAGACCCAGTACTTC